This T cell receptor beta chain appears in the sequencing data of a study of T cells in tuberculosis. Using immunoSEQ multiplex PCR, the repertoire was profiled, and TCRdb retains in-frame clones only, with some absent. This sample has roughly 60,000 clones; about four fifths occur once, and the top ten carry around 13%. This clone appeared once. Cells were sorted from thawed PBMC rested overnight and stained with GMM-loaded CD1B tetramer, viability dye and anti-CD3. The CD1B tetramers carried C32 glucose monomycolate purified from Rhodococcus equi. Germline lookup yields CDR1 LGHNA and CDR2 YNFKEQ. The CDR3 loop spans 16 amino acids. With 0 bases clipped from V and 4 bases from J, the junction kept 7 bases outside the gene matches.

Sequences were obtained from CD1b-GMM tetramer-negative cells sorted from PBMCs. The rearrangement uses TRBV4-2 and TRBJ2-3; 7 bases map to TRBD2. This receptor was taken from an adult woman with latent tuberculosis. For the CDR3, the DNA is TGTGCCAGCAGCCAAGACGGCGGCGGGGGAGCAGATACGCAGTATTTT. The encoded protein is CASSQDGGGGADTQYF.